The rows below give T cell receptor beta chains drawn from one sample of a study of blood T cell repertoires in COVID-19. Some clones are missing from TCRdb's copy, which holds only in-frame ones; the method was immunoSEQ multiplex PCR. Among roughly 180,000 clones listed, 76% were seen once. The sequenced material came from peripheral blood. These TCRs come from a woman between 45 and 65 years old with active or convalescent COVID-19. CDR3s include the opening cysteine and the closing phenylalanine or tryptophan. A D gene is named only where the DNA matches it firmly. The size of a clone is reported for some rows only, either as once, few or many, or as a class for expanded clones.

CDR3 protein: CASSIDRGVSGANVLTF; CDR3 DNA: TGTGCCAGCAGCATCGACAGGGGGGTCTCTGGGGCCAACGTCCTGACTTTC; V gene: TRBV7-2; J gene: TRBJ2-6; D gene: TRBD1; clone size: -
CDR3 protein: CASKRDRSNTEAFF; CDR3 DNA: TGTGCCAGCAAGAGGGACAGGTCGAACACTGAAGCTTTCTTT; V gene: TRBV6-5; J gene: TRBJ1-1; D gene: TRBD1; clone size: -
CDR3 protein: CSAGGGEKLFF; CDR3 DNA: TGCAGTGCCGGGGGAGGTGAAAAACTGTTTTTT; V gene: TRBV20-1; J gene: TRBJ1-4; D gene: -; clone size: -
CDR3 protein: CASTSGGTEAFF; CDR3 DNA: TGTGCCAGCACCTCAGGGGGCACTGAAGCTTTCTTT; V gene: TRBV6-5; J gene: TRBJ1-1; D gene: TRBD1; clone size: -
CDR3 protein: CASNDRMNTEAFF; CDR3 DNA: TGTGCCAGCAACGACAGGATGAACACTGAAGCTTTCTTT; V gene: TRBV7-8; J gene: TRBJ1-1; D gene: -; clone size: once
CDR3 protein: CASSWDYGGLLSTYEQYF; CDR3 DNA: TGTGCCAGCAGTTGGGACTATGGGGGACTCCTTTCCACCTACGAGCAGTACTTC; V gene: TRBV6-2/TRBV6-3; J gene: TRBJ2-7; D gene: TRBD2; clone size: -
CDR3 protein: CARSPNPQGGYTF; CDR3 DNA: TGTGCCAGAAGCCCGAACCCCCAGGGTGGGTACACCTTC; V gene: TRBV5-3; J gene: TRBJ1-2; D gene: -; clone size: -
CDR3 protein: CASTRGGSSYNEQFF; CDR3 DNA: TGTGCCAGCACCAGAGGAGGGAGCTCCTACAATGAGCAGTTCTTC; V gene: TRBV11-2; J gene: TRBJ2-1; D gene: -; clone size: -
CDR3 protein: CASSSDRGRTEAFF; CDR3 DNA: TGTGCCAGCAGCTCCGACAGGGGGCGCACTGAAGCTTTCTTT; V gene: TRBV7-2; J gene: TRBJ1-1; D gene: TRBD1; clone size: -
CDR3 protein: CASSLGSPLGVNTEAFF; CDR3 DNA: TGTGCCAGCAGCTTGGGATCCCCGCTCGGGGTGAACACTGAAGCTTTCTTT; V gene: TRBV5-5; J gene: TRBJ1-1; D gene: -; clone size: -
CDR3 protein: CAISVANEQFF; CDR3 DNA: TGTGCCATCAGTGTAGCCAATGAGCAGTTCTTC; V gene: TRBV10-3; J gene: TRBJ2-1; D gene: -; clone size: -
CDR3 protein: CASSQFNTDTQYF; CDR3 DNA: TGTGCCAGCAGTCAGTTCAACACAGATACGCAGTATTTT; V gene: TRBV27; J gene: TRBJ2-3; D gene: -; clone size: -
CDR3 protein: CASSPRRPGQPYEQYF; CDR3 DNA: TGTGCCAGTAGTCCCCGCCGACCCGGACAACCCTACGAGCAGTACTTC; V gene: TRBV19; J gene: TRBJ2-7; D gene: -; clone size: few
CDR3 protein: CATSRDRRTAEAFF; CDR3 DNA: TGTGCCACCAGCAGAGATCGCAGGACTGCTGAAGCTTTCTTT; V gene: TRBV15; J gene: TRBJ1-1; D gene: -; clone size: -
CDR3 protein: CASTYTRESYNEQFF; CDR3 DNA: TGTGCCAGCACCTATACCCGGGAGTCCTACAATGAGCAGTTCTTC; V gene: TRBV7-2; J gene: TRBJ2-1; D gene: -; clone size: -
CDR3 protein: CASSQEGQAPYEQYF; CDR3 DNA: TGCGCCAGCAGCCAAGAGGGACAGGCGCCCTACGAGCAGTACTTC; V gene: TRBV4-3; J gene: TRBJ2-7; D gene: TRBD1; clone size: once
CDR3 protein: CASSQDRGRVDYGYTF; CDR3 DNA: TGTGCCAGCAGCCAAGACAGGGGGCGAGTCGACTATGGCTACACCTTC; V gene: TRBV6-6; J gene: TRBJ1-2; D gene: TRBD1; clone size: -
CDR3 protein: CASMDRQGNTEAFF; CDR3 DNA: TGTGCCAGTATGGACCGGCAGGGGAACACTGAAGCTTTCTTT; V gene: TRBV19; J gene: TRBJ1-1; D gene: -; clone size: few
CDR3 protein: CASSLSPGSFWTQYF; CDR3 DNA: TGTGCCAGCAGCTTATCGCCGGGGAGTTTTTGGACCCAGTACTTC; V gene: TRBV7-3; J gene: TRBJ2-5; D gene: -; clone size: -
CDR3 protein: CASSSGTGEGYTF; CDR3 DNA: TGCGCCAGCAGCTCCGGGACAGGGGAAGGCTACACCTTC; V gene: TRBV5-1; J gene: TRBJ1-2; D gene: TRBD1; clone size: -
CDR3 protein: CASSQGATSGAGELFF; CDR3 DNA: TGTGCCAGCAGCCAAGGAGCGACTAGCGGGGCCGGGGAGCTGTTTTTT; V gene: TRBV3-1/TRBV3-2; J gene: TRBJ2-2; D gene: TRBD2; clone size: -
CDR3 protein: CAWSGSSNEKLFF; CDR3 DNA: TGTGCCTGGAGTGGTAGCAGTAATGAAAAACTGTTTTTT; V gene: TRBV30; J gene: TRBJ1-4; D gene: -; clone size: -
CDR3 protein: CASSLYGVDTGELFF; CDR3 DNA: TGTGCCAGCAGTTTATACGGGGTAGACACCGGGGAGCTGTTTTTT; V gene: TRBV28; J gene: TRBJ2-2; D gene: -; clone size: -
CDR3 protein: CASSLLAGYSYEQYF; CDR3 DNA: TGTGCCAGCAGTTTACTAGCGGGGTACTCCTACGAGCAGTACTTC; V gene: TRBV28; J gene: TRBJ2-7; D gene: TRBD2; clone size: few
CDR3 protein: CASRGTGGAGYTF; CDR3 DNA: TGTGCCAGCAGAGGGACAGGGGGCGCCGGCTACACCTTC; V gene: TRBV7-8; J gene: TRBJ1-2; D gene: TRBD1; clone size: few
CDR3 protein: CASSQTSGGDYEQYF; CDR3 DNA: TGTGCCAGCAGCCAGACTAGCGGGGGGGACTACGAGCAGTACTTC; V gene: TRBV11-2; J gene: TRBJ2-7; D gene: TRBD2; clone size: -
CDR3 protein: CASSFPSGRKNNEQFF; CDR3 DNA: TGTGCCAGCAGCTTCCCTAGCGGGAGAAAAAACAATGAGCAGTTCTTC; V gene: TRBV7-2; J gene: TRBJ2-1; D gene: TRBD2; clone size: -
CDR3 protein: CASSQAPGSNYGYTF; CDR3 DNA: TGCGCCAGCAGCCAAGCGCCAGGTTCTAACTATGGCTACACCTTC; V gene: TRBV4-3; J gene: TRBJ1-2; D gene: -; clone size: many
CDR3 protein: CASSPPGQGGNTEAFF; CDR3 DNA: TGTGCCAGCTCACCACCGGGACAGGGGGGGAACACTGAAGCTTTCTTT; V gene: TRBV18; J gene: TRBJ1-1; D gene: TRBD1; clone size: -
CDR3 protein: CSARGGTEAFF; CDR3 DNA: TGCAGTGCTAGAGGAGGGACTGAAGCTTTCTTT; V gene: TRBV20-1; J gene: TRBJ1-1; D gene: -; clone size: -
CDR3 protein: CATTSGGFSYNEQFF; CDR3 DNA: TGCGCCACTACGAGCGGGGGATTCTCCTACAATGAGCAGTTCTTC; V gene: TRBV4-1; J gene: TRBJ2-1; D gene: TRBD2; clone size: -
CDR3 protein: CACRSGGNQPQHF; CDR3 DNA: TGTGCCTGCAGGTCGGGGGGCAATCAGCCCCAGCATTTT; V gene: TRBV30; J gene: TRBJ1-5; D gene: -; clone size: -
CDR3 protein: CASRGGLSSYEQYF; CDR3 DNA: TGTGCCAGCAGGGGGGGACTTAGCTCCTACGAGCAGTACTTC; V gene: TRBV2; J gene: TRBJ2-7; D gene: -; clone size: -
CDR3 protein: CASNPTGGAQETQYF; CDR3 DNA: TGTGCCAGTAACCCGACAGGGGGGGCTCAAGAGACCCAGTACTTC; V gene: TRBV19; J gene: TRBJ2-5; D gene: TRBD1; clone size: -
CDR3 protein: CASNIAAGGGNGYTF; CDR3 DNA: TGTGCCAGCAATATAGCGGCAGGGGGTGGAAATGGCTACACCTTC; V gene: TRBV7-2; J gene: TRBJ1-2; D gene: TRBD1; clone size: -
CDR3 protein: CASSYPGQGYGYTF; CDR3 DNA: TGTGCCAGCAGTTACCCCGGACAGGGCTATGGCTACACCTTC; V gene: TRBV6-6; J gene: TRBJ1-2; D gene: TRBD1; clone size: once
CDR3 protein: CASRSPGLEQYF; CDR3 DNA: TGTGCCAGCAGATCCCCAGGTCTTGAGCAGTACTTC; V gene: TRBV28; J gene: TRBJ2-7; D gene: -; clone size: -
CDR3 protein: CAWSALSVDQPQHF; CDR3 DNA: TGTGCCTGGAGCGCCCTAAGTGTAGATCAGCCCCAGCATTTT; V gene: TRBV30; J gene: TRBJ1-5; D gene: -; clone size: -
CDR3 protein: CASSPGHAGKETQYF; CDR3 DNA: TGTGCCAGTAGTCCCGGCCATGCGGGCAAAGAGACCCAGTACTTC; V gene: TRBV19; J gene: TRBJ2-5; D gene: -; clone size: -